This is a list of T cell receptor beta chains from one sample in a study of shared clonotypes between healthy human individuals. The data were produced by immunoSEQ multiplex PCR, yet TCRdb's version contains in-frame clones alone and is incomplete. The repertoire includes over 2 million clones, approximately 90% of them detected once, and about 0.41% sits in the top ten. Material for sequencing was naive CD4+ T cells from PBMCs. The receptors were gathered from a man aged 18 to 30 in good health. Some clones in this sample may be carry-over from other donors' samples. CDR3s include the opening cysteine and the closing phenylalanine or tryptophan. D genes are given only for firm matches. Size is omitted from some rows. Given values are once, few, many or a class for expanded clones.

J: TRBJ2-3; D: TRBD2; length: 16; size: .; V: TRBV9; CDR3: CASSPGTSARTDTQYF; DNA: TGTGCCAGCAGCCCCGGGACTAGCGCACGCACAGATACGCAGTATTTT
J: TRBJ2-7; D: TRBD1; length: 16; size: once; V: TRBV10-3; CDR3: CAISPRGQGRSYEQYF; DNA: TGTGCCATCTCACCCCGCGGACAGGGCCGCTCCTACGAGCAGTACTTC
J: TRBJ2-1; D: TRBD1; length: 13; size: .; V: TRBV29-1; CDR3: CSVSGQGYNEQFF; DNA: TGCAGCGTTTCGGGACAGGGATACAATGAGCAGTTCTTC
J: TRBJ2-3; D: .; length: 16; size: .; V: TRBV9; CDR3: CASSVAPGVGTDTQYF; DNA: TGTGCCAGCAGCGTAGCTCCGGGGGTCGGCACAGATACGCAGTATTTT
J: TRBJ2-3; D: TRBD2; length: 15; size: .; V: TRBV7-2; CDR3: CASSSRAGGTDTQYF; DNA: TGTGCCAGCAGCTCCAGAGCGGGAGGAACAGATACGCAGTATTTT
J: TRBJ1-5; D: .; length: 14; size: .; V: TRBV5-1; CDR3: CASSPSGFAQPQHF; DNA: TGCGCCAGCAGCCCCTCAGGGTTTGCTCAGCCCCAGCATTTT
J: TRBJ2-7; D: TRBD1; length: 13; size: .; V: TRBV11-2; CDR3: CASGRDRDYEQYF; DNA: TGTGCCAGCGGAAGGGACAGAGACTACGAGCAGTACTTC
J: TRBJ1-1; D: .; length: 14; size: .; V: TRBV28; CDR3: CASSRGGMNTEAFF; DNA: TGTGCCAGCTCAAGGGGCGGTATGAACACTGAAGCTTTCTTT
J: TRBJ2-3; D: .; length: 14; size: .; V: TRBV11-2; CDR3: CASSLDGRGNTQYF; DNA: TGTGCCAGCAGCTTAGATGGGCGGGGTAATACGCAGTATTTT
J: TRBJ2-5; D: .; length: 18; size: .; V: TRBV29-1; CDR3: CTIVGELAQGHNQETQYF; DNA: TGCACGATTGTCGGGGAACTCGCGCAAGGACACAACCAAGAGACCCAGTACTTC
J: TRBJ2-5; D: .; length: 15; size: .; V: TRBV5-4; CDR3: CASSLNPGSTETQYF; DNA: TGTGCCAGCAGCTTGAACCCCGGCTCAACGGAGACCCAGTACTTC
J: TRBJ2-2; D: .; length: 16; size: .; V: TRBV27; CDR3: CASSFIGGPDTGELFF; DNA: TGTGCCAGCAGTTTCATAGGAGGACCTGACACCGGGGAGCTGTTTTTT
J: TRBJ2-7; D: TRBD2; length: 16; size: .; V: TRBV30; CDR3: CAWSPPGLAGVYEQYF; DNA: TGTGCCTGGAGTCCCCCGGGACTAGCGGGGGTCTACGAGCAGTACTTC
J: TRBJ2-1; D: .; length: 11; size: .; V: TRBV9; CDR3: CASAVGNEQFF; DNA: TGTGCCAGCGCGGTGGGCAATGAGCAGTTCTTC
J: TRBJ2-3; D: .; length: 14; size: .; V: TRBV7-7; CDR3: CASSLTGGEDTQYF; DNA: TGTGCCAGCAGCCTAACCGGGGGCGAAGATACGCAGTATTTT
J: TRBJ2-5; D: .; length: 12; size: .; V: TRBV11-2; CDR3: CASSRVSETQYF; DNA: TGTGCCAGCAGCCGTGTAAGCGAGACCCAGTACTTC
J: TRBJ1-3; D: .; length: 13; size: .; V: TRBV19; CDR3: CGAGGGSGNTIYF; DNA: TGTGGGGCTGGCGGCGGCTCTGGAAACACCATATATTTT
J: TRBJ1-1; D: .; length: 12; size: .; V: TRBV28; CDR3: CASSPPGNEAFF; DNA: TGTGCCAGCAGTCCTCCGGGGAATGAAGCTTTCTTT
J: TRBJ2-2; D: TRBD2; length: 15; size: .; V: TRBV5-6; CDR3: CASSLSAGGTGELFF; DNA: TGTGCCAGCAGCTTATCAGCGGGAGGGACCGGGGAGCTGTTTTTT
J: TRBJ2-7; D: TRBD2; length: 12; size: once; V: TRBV28; CDR3: CASRGGSYEQYF; DNA: TGTGCCAGCAGGGGAGGGAGCTACGAGCAGTACTTC
J: TRBJ1-2; D: .; length: 15; size: .; V: TRBV28; CDR3: CASSSPTPGRGGYTF; DNA: TGTGCCAGCAGTTCGCCGACCCCGGGAAGGGGGGGCTACACCTTC
J: TRBJ2-1; D: .; length: 11; size: few; V: TRBV7-9; CDR3: CASGSYNEQFF; DNA: TGTGCCAGCGGGTCCTACAATGAGCAGTTCTTC